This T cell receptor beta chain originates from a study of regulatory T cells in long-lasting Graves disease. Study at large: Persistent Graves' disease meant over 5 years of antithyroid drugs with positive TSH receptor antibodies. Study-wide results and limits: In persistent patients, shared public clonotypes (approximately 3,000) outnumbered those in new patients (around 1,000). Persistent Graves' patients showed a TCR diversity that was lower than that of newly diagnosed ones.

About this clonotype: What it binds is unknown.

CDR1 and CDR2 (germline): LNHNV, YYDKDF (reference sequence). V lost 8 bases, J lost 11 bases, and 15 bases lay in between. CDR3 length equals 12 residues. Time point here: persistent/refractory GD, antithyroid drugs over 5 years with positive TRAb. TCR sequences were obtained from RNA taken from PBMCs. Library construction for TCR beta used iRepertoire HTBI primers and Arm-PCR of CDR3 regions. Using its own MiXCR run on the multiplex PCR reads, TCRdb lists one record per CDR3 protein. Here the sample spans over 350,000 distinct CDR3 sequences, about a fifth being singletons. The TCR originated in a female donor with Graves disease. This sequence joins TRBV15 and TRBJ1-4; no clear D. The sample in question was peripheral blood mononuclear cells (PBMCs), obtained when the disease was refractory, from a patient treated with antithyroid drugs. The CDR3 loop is CATGTSARKLFF. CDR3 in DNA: TGTGCCACCGGAACCAGCGCGCGGAAACTGTTTTTT.